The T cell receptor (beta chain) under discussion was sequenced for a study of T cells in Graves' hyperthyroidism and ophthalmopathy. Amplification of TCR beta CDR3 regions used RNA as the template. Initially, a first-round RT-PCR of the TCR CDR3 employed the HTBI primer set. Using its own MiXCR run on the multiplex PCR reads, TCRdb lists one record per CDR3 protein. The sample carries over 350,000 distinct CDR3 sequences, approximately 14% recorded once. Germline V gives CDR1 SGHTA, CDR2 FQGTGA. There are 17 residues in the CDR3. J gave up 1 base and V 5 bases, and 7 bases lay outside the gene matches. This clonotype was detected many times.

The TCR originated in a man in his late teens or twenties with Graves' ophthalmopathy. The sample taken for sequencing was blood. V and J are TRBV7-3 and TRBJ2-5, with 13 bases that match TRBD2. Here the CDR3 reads CASSPLGLAGVQETQYF. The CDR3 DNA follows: TGTGCCAGCAGCCCCCTAGGACTAGCGGGAGTCCAAGAGACCCAGTACTTC.